The clone carrying this TCR beta chain was observed a handful of times. The TCR library protocol attached unique molecular identifiers to the individual cDNA molecules. TCRdb ran MiXCR on the 5' RACE reads and lists one entry per CDR3 protein. The table records about 110,000 distinct CDR3 sequences, roughly 12% of them present only once. The record originates from a study of early T cells in non-severe SARS-CoV-2 infection. Study-level information: Sequencing used unsorted whole-blood bulk RNA, so chains lack pairing.

Trimming left V 0 bases short and J 0 bases short, with 9 bases between. The CDR3 runs 15 residues. Germline V gene sequence: CDR1 LGHDT, CDR2 YNNKEL (reference sequence). Specimen: whole blood, collected at baseline. The V gene is TRBV3-1, the J gene TRBJ2-7; D remains unclear. This receptor was identified in an adult who was a healthcare worker with PCR-confirmed SARS-CoV-2 infection or an uninfected control (not recorded which). This CDR3 is CASSQEPAISYEQYF. CDR3 nucleotide sequence: TGTGCCAGCAGCCAAGAACCTGCGATCTCCTACGAGCAGTACTTC.